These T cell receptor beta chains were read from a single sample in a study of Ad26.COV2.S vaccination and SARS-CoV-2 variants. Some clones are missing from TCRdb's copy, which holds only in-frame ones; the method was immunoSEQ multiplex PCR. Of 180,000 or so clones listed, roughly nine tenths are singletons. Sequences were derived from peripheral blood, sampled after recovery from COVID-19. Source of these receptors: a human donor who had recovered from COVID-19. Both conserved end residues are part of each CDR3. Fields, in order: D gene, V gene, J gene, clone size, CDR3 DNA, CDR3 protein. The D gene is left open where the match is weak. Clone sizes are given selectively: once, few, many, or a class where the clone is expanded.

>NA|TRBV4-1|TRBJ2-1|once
TGCGCCAGCAGCCAGGCCCTCGCCCCGAATGAGCAGTTCTTC
CASSQALAPNEQFF
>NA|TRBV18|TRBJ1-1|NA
TGTGCCAGCTCTCCGACGGGAGGCACTGAAGCTTTCTTT
CASSPTGGTEAFF
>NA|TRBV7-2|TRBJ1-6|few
TGTGCCAGCAGCTTGAATGCAGTGGGTTCACCCCTCCACTTT
CASSLNAVGSPLHF
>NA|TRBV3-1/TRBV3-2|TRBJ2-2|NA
TGTGCCAGCAGCCTAGGGACCACCGGGGAGCTGTTTTTT
CASSLGTTGELFF
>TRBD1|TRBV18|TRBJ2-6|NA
TGTGCCAGCTCACCGACAGGGGGAAGCTCTGGGGCCAACGTCCTGACTTTC
CASSPTGGSSGANVLTF
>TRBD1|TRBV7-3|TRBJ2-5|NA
TGTGCCAGCAGCCTCGACAGGGCGGGGACCCAGTACTTC
CASSLDRAGTQYF
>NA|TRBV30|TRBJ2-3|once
TGTGCCCAGCAGGGGTTCGGAGATACGCAGTATTTT
CAQQGFGDTQYF
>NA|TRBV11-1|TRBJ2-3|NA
TGTGCCAGCAGCCGAAACTCCCGGGGAGATACGCAGTATTTT
CASSRNSRGDTQYF
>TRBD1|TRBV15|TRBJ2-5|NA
TGTGCCACCAGCAACGACAGGGGGGAGACCCAGTACTTC
CATSNDRGETQYF
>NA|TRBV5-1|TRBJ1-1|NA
TGCGCCAGCAGCTTGTTACAGGCGAACACTGAAGCTTTCTTT
CASSLLQANTEAFF
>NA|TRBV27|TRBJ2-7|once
TGTGCCAGCAGTTTTCGTAGGACCTCCTACGAGCAGTACTTC
CASSFRRTSYEQYF
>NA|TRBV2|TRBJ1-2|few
TGTGCCAGCAGTGTTACAACAGGTGGGGGCTACACCTTC
CASSVTTGGGYTF
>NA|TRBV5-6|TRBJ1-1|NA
TGTGCCAGCAGCCTGGGCCTCAGGGGAACCACTGAAGCTTTCTTT
CASSLGLRGTTEAFF
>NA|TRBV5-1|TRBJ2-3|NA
TGCGCCAGCAGCTTGCCCACAGATACGCAGTATTTT
CASSLPTDTQYF
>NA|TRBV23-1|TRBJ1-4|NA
TGCGCCAGCAGTCAATCAATACAGACAACTAATGAAAAACTGTTTTTT
CASSQSIQTTNEKLFF
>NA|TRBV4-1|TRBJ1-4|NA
TGCGCCAGCAGCCAAGGCCCCCTGGGAAAGGTGTTTTTT
CASSQGPLGKVFF
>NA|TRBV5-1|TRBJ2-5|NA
TGCGCCAGCAGCTTGAGGCAAGCCCCCGGGACCCAGTACTTC
CASSLRQAPGTQYF
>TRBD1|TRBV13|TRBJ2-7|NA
TGTGCCAGCAGCTTGGGGGACAGATCCCTCTACGAGCAGTACTTC
CASSLGDRSLYEQYF
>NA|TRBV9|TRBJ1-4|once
TGTGCCAGCAGCGCCGGCCCCCGGGAGGAAAAACTGTTTTTT
CASSAGPREEKLFF
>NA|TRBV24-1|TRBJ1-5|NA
TGTGCCACCAGTGACCCGGGACTCAATAGCAATCAGCCCCAGCATTTT
CATSDPGLNSNQPQHF
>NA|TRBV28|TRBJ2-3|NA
TGTGCCAGCAGCCGAGGGGACCAGCGCACAGATACGCAGTATTTT
CASSRGDQRTDTQYF
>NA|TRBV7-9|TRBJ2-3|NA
TGTGCCAGCAGCTTAGGGGTGTGGGATACGCAGTATTTT
CASSLGVWDTQYF
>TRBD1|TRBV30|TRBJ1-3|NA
TGTGCCTGGGTCTACCGGGACAGGGGATTTTATAACACCATATATTTT
CAWVYRDRGFYNTIYF
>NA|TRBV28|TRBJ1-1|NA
TGTGCCATCGACAGACCGAACACTGAAGCTTTCTTT
CAIDRPNTEAFF
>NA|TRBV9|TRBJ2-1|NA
TGTGCCAGCAGCTCCGCCATGACTCCGTTCAATGAGCAGTTCTTC
CASSSAMTPFNEQFF
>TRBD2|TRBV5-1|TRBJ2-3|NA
TGCGCCAGCAGCTTGGCCGGGGGGACTAACGGGGATACGCAGTATTTT
CASSLAGGTNGDTQYF
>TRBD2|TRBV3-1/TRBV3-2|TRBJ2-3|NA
TGTGCCAGCAGCCAAGATCAGCGGGGGGCTAGCACAGATACGCAGTATTTT
CASSQDQRGASTDTQYF
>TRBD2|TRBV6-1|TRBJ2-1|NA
TGTGCCAGCAGTGAAGTAGCGGGAGGGATCTACAATGAGCAGTTCTTC
CASSEVAGGIYNEQFF
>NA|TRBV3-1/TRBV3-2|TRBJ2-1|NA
TGTGCCAGCAGCCAGACGGATAATGAGCAGTTCTTC
CASSQTDNEQFF
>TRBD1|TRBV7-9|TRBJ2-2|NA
TGTGCCAGCACCGTTCTACAGGGGGCGGCCGGGGAGCTGTTTTTT
CASTVLQGAAGELFF
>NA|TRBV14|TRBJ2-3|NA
TGTGCCAGCAGCCCCCCGACTAGTTTGGCGCAGTATTTT
CASSPPTSLAQYF
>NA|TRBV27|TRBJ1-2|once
TGTGCCAGCAGTCTACAGGCGAACCCTTTCTATGGCTACACCTTC
CASSLQANPFYGYTF
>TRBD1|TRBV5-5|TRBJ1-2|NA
TGTGCCAGCTGGACTCAGGGGGCCGGCGGCTACACCTTC
CASWTQGAGGYTF